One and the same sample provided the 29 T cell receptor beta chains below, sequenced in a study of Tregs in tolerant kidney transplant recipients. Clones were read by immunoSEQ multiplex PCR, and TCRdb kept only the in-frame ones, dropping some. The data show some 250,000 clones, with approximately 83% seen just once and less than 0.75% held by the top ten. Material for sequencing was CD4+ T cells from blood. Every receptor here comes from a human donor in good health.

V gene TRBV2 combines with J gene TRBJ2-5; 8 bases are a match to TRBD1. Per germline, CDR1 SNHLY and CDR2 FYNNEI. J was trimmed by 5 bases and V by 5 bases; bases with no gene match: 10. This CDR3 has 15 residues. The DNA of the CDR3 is TGTGCCAGCAGTTCCCAGGGGGCCAGGGAGGAGACCCAGTACTTC. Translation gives CASSSQGAREETQYF. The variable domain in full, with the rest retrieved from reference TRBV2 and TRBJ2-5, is EPEVTQTPSHQVTQMGQEVILRCVPISNHLYFYWYRQILGQKVEFLVSFYNNEISEKSEIFDDQFSVERPDGSNFTLKIRSTKLEDSAMYFCASSSQGAREETQYFGPGTRLLVL.

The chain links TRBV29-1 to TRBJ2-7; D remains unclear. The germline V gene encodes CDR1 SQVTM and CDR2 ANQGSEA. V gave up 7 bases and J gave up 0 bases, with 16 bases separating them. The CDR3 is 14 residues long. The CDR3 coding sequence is TGCAGCGCTAATGGCGTCCATAGCTCCTACGAGCAGTACTTC. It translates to CSANGVHSSYEQYF.

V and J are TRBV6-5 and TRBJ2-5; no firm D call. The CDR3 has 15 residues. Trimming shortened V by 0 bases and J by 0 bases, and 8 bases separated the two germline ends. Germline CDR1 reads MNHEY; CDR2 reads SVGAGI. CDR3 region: CASSYSGLYQETQYF. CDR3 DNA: TGTGCCAGCAGTTACTCCGGGCTGTACCAAGAGACCCAGTACTTC.

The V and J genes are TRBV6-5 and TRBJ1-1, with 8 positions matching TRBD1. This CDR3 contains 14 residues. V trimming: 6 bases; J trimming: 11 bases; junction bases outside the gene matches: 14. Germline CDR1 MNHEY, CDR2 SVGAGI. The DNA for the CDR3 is TGTGCCAGCAGGCCCCCCGGACAGGGAGGGGATGCTTTCTTT. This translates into CASRPPGQGGDAFF.

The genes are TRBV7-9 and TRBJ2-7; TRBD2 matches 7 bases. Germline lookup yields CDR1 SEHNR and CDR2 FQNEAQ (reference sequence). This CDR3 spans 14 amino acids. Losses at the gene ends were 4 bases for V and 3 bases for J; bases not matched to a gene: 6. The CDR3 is CASSYQGGNYEQYF. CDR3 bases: TGTGCCAGCAGCTATCAGGGAGGGAACTACGAGCAGTACTTC. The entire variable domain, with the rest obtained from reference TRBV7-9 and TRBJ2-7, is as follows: DTGVSQNPRHKITKRGQNVTFRCDPISEHNRLYWYRQTLGQGPEFLTYFQNEAQLEKSRLLSDRFSAERPKGSFSTLEIQRTEQGDSAMYLCASSYQGGNYEQYFGPGTRLTVT.

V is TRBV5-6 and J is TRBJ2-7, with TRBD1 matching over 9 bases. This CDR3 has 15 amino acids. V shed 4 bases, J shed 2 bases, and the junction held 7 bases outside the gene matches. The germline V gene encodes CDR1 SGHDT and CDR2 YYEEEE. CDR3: CASSAWDRVAYEQYF. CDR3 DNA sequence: TGTGCCAGCAGCGCATGGGACAGGGTGGCCTACGAGCAGTACTTC.

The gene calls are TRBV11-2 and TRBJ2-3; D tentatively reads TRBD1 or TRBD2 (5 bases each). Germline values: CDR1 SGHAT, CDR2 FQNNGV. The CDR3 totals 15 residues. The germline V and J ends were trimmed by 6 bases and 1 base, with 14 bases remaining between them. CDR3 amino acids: CASRAPGRRTDTQYF. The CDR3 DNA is TGTGCCAGCAGAGCTCCGGGACGCCGCACAGATACGCAGTATTTT.

The CDR3 loop reads CASSSAGTSVYNEQFF. In nucleotides, the CDR3 is TGCGCCAGCAGCTCGGCGGGGACTAGCGTCTACAATGAGCAGTTCTTC. The rearrangement links TRBV5-1 to TRBJ2-1, with TRBD2 matching over 10 bases. The CDR3 is 16 residues long. CDR1 and CDR2 (germline): SGHRS, YFSETQ. V was clipped by 3 bases and J by 3 bases; unmatched bases: 6.

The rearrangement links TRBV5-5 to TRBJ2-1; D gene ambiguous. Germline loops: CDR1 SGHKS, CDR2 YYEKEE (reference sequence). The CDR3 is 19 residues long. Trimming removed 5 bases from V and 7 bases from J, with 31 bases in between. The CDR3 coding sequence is TGTGCCAGCAGGTCCGTCGCGCCCCACCATGGTACTTACCGAAATGAGCAGTTCTTC. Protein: CASRSVAPHHGTYRNEQFF.

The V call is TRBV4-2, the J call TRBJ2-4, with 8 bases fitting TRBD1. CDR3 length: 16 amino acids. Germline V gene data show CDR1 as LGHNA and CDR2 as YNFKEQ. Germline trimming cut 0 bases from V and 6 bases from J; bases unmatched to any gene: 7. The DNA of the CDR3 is TGTGCCAGCAGCCAAGATCTCGCAGGGGGCTCAAACATTCAGTACTTC. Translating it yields CASSQDLAGGSNIQYF.

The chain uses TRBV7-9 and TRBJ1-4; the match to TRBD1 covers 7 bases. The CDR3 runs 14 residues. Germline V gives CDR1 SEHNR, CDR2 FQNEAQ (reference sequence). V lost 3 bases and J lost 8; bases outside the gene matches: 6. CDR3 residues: CASSFTQGDEKLFF. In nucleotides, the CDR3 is TGTGCCAGCAGCTTTACCCAGGGGGACGAAAAACTGTTTTTT.

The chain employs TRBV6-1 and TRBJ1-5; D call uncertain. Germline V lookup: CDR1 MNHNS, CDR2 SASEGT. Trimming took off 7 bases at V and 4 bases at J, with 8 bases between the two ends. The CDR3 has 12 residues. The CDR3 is CASNRANQPQHF. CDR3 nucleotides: TGTGCCAGCAATCGGGCTAATCAGCCCCAGCATTTT.

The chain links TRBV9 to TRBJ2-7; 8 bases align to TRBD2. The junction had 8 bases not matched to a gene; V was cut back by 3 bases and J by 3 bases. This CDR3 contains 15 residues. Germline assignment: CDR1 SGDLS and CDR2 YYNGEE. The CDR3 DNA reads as TGTGCCAGCAGCGAGACGGGAGGGGGAATCTACGAGCAGTACTTC. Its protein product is CASSETGGGIYEQYF.

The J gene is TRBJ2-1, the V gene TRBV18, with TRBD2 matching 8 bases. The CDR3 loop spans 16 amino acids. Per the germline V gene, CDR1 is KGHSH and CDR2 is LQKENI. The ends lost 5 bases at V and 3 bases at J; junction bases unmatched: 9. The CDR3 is CASSSSGTSGYNEQFF. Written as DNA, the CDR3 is TGTGCCAGCTCATCCTCCGGGACTAGTGGCTACAATGAGCAGTTCTTC. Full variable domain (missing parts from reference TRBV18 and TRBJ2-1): NAGVMQNPRHLVRRRGQEARLRCSPMKGHSHVYWYRQLPEEGLKFMVYLQKENIIDESGMPKERFSAEFPKEGPSILRIQQVVRGDSAAYFCASSSSGTSGYNEQFFGPGTRLTVL.

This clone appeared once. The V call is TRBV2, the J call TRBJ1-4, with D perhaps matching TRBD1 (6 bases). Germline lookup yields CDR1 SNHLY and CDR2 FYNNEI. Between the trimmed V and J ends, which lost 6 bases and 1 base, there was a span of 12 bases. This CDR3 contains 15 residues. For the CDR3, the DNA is TGTGCCAGCAGAAAAGGGGGTATAACTAATGAAAAACTGTTTTTT. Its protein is CASRKGGITNEKLFF. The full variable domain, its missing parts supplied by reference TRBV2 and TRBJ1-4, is EPEVTQTPSHQVTQMGQEVILRCVPISNHLYFYWYRQILGQKVEFLVSFYNNEISEKSEIFDDQFSVERPDGSNFTLKIRSTKLEDSAMYFCASRKGGITNEKLFFGSGTQLSVL.

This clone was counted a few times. This chain's CDR3 is CASSGRQSRNGYTF. CDR3 bases: TGTGCCAGCAGTGGAAGACAGAGCCGGAATGGCTACACCTTC. This chain connects TRBV25-1 to TRBJ1-2, with D perhaps matching TRBD1 (5 bases). V gave up 4 bases and J gave up 6 bases, with 15 bases separating them. The CDR3 contains 14 residues. CDR1 is MGHDK and CDR2 is SYGVNS in the germline V gene.

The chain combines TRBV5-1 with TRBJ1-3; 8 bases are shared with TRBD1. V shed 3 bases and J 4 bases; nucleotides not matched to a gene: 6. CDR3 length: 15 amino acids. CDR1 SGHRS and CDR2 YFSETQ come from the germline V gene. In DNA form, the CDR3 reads TGCGCCAGCAGCTCATGGACAGGGATAGGAAACACCATATATTTT. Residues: CASSSWTGIGNTIYF.

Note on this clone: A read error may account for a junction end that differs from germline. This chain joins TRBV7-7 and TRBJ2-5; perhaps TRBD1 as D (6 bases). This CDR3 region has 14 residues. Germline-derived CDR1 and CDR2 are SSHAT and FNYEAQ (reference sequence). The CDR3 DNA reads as TGTGCTAGCAGCCCACAGGGACCCCAAGAGACCCAGTACTTC. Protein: CASSPQGPQETQYF. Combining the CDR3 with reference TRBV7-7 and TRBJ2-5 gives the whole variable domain GAGVSQSPRYKVTKRGQDVTLRCDPISSHATLYWYQQALGQGPEFLTYFNYEAQPDKSGLPSDRFSAERPEGSISTLTIQRTEQRDSAMYRCASSPQGPQETQYFGPGTRLLVL.

The CDR3 DNA reads as TGCGCCAGCAGCTTGGGCCTCCCGGGGCCGGATTCACCCCTCCACTTT. It specifies CASSLGLPGPDSPLHF. The chain links TRBV5-1 to TRBJ1-6; a weak D match, TRBD1 (5 bases). The CDR3 extends over 16 amino acids. In germline, CDR1 is SGHRS, CDR2 YFSETQ. The V end was cut by 0 bases, the J end by 8 bases, with 15 bases between.

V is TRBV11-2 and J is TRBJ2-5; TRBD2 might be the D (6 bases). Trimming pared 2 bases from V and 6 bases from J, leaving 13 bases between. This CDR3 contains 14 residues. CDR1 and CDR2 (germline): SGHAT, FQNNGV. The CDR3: CASSLSTGVKTQYF. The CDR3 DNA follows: TGTGCCAGCAGCTTATCCACGGGGGTAAAGACCCAGTACTTC. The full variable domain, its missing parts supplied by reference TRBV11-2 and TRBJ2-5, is EAGVAQSPRYKIIEKRQSVAFWCNPISGHATLYWYQQILGQGPKLLIQFQNNGVVDDSQLPKDRFSAERLKGVDSTLKIQPAKLEDSAVYLCASSLSTGVKTQYFGPGTRLLVL.

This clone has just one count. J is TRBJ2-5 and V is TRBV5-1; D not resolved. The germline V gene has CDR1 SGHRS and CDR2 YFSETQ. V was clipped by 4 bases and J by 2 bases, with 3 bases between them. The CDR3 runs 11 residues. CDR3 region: CASSQQETQYF. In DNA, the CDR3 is TGCGCCAGCAGCCAGCAAGAGACCCAGTACTTC.

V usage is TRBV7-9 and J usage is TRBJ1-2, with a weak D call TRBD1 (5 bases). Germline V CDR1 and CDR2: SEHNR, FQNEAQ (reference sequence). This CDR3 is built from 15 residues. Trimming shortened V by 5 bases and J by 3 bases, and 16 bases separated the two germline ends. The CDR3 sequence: CASSLHEGLDYGYTF. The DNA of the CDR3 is TGTGCCAGCAGCCTCCACGAGGGGTTGGACTATGGCTACACCTTC. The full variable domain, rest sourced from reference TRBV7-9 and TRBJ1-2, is DTGVSQNPRHKITKRGQNVTFRCDPISEHNRLYWYRQTLGQGPEFLTYFQNEAQLEKSRLLSDRFSAERPKGSFSTLEIQRTEQGDSAMYLCASSLHEGLDYGYTFGSGTRLTVV.

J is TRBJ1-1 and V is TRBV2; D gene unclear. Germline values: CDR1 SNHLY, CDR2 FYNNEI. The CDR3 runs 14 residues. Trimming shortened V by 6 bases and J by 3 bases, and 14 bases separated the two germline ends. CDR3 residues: CASRPTATDTEAFF. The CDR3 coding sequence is TGTGCCAGCAGACCGACGGCCACGGACACTGAAGCTTTCTTT.

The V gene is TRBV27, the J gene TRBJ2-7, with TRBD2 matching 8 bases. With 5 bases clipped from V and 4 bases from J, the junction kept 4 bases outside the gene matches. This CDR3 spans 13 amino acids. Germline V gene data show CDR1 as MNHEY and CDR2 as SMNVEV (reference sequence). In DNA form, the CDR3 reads TGTGCCAGCAGTCGTAGCGGGGAATACGAGCAGTACTTC. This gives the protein CASSRSGEYEQYF.

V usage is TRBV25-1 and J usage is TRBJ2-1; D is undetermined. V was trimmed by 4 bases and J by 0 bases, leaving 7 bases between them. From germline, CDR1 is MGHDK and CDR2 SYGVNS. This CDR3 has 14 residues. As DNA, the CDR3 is TGTGCCAGCAGTGTCCCGAGCTCCTACAATGAGCAGTTCTTC. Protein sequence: CASSVPSSYNEQFF.

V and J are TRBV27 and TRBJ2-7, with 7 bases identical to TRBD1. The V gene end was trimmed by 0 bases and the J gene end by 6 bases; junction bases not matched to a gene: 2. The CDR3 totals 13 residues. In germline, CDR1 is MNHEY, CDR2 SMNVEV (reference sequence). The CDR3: CASSLSGGVEQYF. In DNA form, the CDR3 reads TGTGCCAGCAGTTTATCAGGGGGCGTCGAGCAGTACTTC.

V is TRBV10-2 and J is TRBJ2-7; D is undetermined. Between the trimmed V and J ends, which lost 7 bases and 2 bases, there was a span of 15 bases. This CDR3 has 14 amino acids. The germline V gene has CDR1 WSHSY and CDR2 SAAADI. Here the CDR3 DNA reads TGCGCCAGCAAAGTGGACCGGGTGCCCTACGAGCAGTACTTC. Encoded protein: CASKVDRVPYEQYF.

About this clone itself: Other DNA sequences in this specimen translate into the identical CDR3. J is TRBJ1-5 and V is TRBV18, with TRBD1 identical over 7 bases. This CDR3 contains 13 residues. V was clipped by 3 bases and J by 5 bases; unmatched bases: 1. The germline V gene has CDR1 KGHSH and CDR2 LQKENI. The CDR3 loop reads CASSPGQDQPQHF. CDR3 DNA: TGTGCCAGCTCACCTGGACAGGATCAGCCCCAGCATTTT.

DNA of the CDR3: TGTGCCAGCAGCGTCCGGGGACAGGGGGACGAGCAGTACTTC. Translating it yields CASSVRGQGDEQYF. The chain carries TRBV9 and TRBJ2-7; 11 nucleotides line up with TRBD1. V trimming: 2 bases; J trimming: 5 bases; junction bases outside the gene matches: 3. CDR3 length: 14 residues. Germline assignment: CDR1 SGDLS and CDR2 YYNGEE.